Listed below are T cell receptor beta chains from one sample, sequenced in a study of T cells expressing NK-cell markers. Each CDR3 protein gets one entry in TCRdb, which reprocessed the 5' RACE reads and gives no DNA. Recorded for this sample: a few hundred thousand distinct CDR3 sequences. The specimen sequenced was blood T cells: a sorted CD56 or NKG2C T cell subset, CD4+ or CD8+ T cells, or bulk PBMC T cells (not recorded which). The receptors come from a man aged 18-70 years in good health. CDR3s include the opening cysteine and the closing phenylalanine or tryptophan.

TRBV7-3	TRBJ2-7	CASSPGGASGVYEQYF
TRBV6-5	TRBJ1-3	CASSYSRRLSGNTIYF
TRBV2	TRBJ2-7	CASRAAGGTYEQYF
TRBV2	TRBJ1-4	CASRVGFNEKLFF
TRBV9	TRBJ1-1	CASSVGTGPNRNTEAFF
TRBV6-1	TRBJ2-3	CASRSPDWGTDTQYF
TRBV6-1	TRBJ1-1	CASRDRADTEAFF
TRBV20-1	TRBJ2-7	CSAREARDRSYEQYF
TRBV29-1	TRBJ1-6	CSVAREEDSPLHF
TRBV25-1	TRBJ1-6	CASSDKGGLGSPLHF
TRBV3-1	TRBJ2-4	CASSPPNGQNIQYF
TRBV4-1	TRBJ2-2	CASSPTFRDTGELFF
TRBV3-1	TRBJ2-7	CASSPGDRTLYEQYF
TRBV4-1	TRBJ1-2	CASSQALDRDYGYTF
TRBV20-1	TRBJ2-1	CSASLLTSGGPGYNEQFF
TRBV7-2	TRBJ2-4	CASSSEGGTKNIQYF
TRBV5-6	TRBJ2-1	CASSLESGVSEQFF
TRBV5-1	TRBJ1-1	CASSLEHARSEAFF
TRBV12-3/TRBV12-4	TRBJ1-6	CASSLSGSKNSPLHF
TRBV4-2	TRBJ2-1	CASSQGQGTYGEQFF
TRBV15	TRBJ1-4	CATSMAERDEKLFF
TRBV29-1	TRBJ2-7	CSVEVGGRSSYEQYF
TRBV5-1	TRBJ1-1	CASSTGTGRTEAFF
TRBV5-1	TRBJ1-2	CASSSSTTSNYGYTF
TRBV18	TRBJ2-3	CASSPFLAAGSTDTQYF
TRBV5-4	TRBJ2-5	CASRPDAQETQYF
TRBV28	TRBJ1-5	CAISARQGGNQPQHF
TRBV29-1	TRBJ2-7	CSVGTGPGVSLSYEQYF
TRBV29-1	TRBJ2-1	CSVAGEGNNEQFF
TRBV12-3/TRBV12-4	TRBJ2-3	CASSFTGGYTDTQYF
TRBV10-2	TRBJ2-7	CASSESSGWGAGYEQYF
TRBV20-1	TRBJ1-5	CSAIRAGRGFQPQHF
TRBV5-1	TRBJ2-3	CASSGPPGTTYTDTQYF
TRBV6-1	TRBJ2-3	CASSRDFASTDTQYF
TRBV7-3	TRBJ2-1	CASSLSNNEQFF
TRBV12-3/TRBV12-4	TRBJ2-7	CASTTDSLVGYEQYF
TRBV5-1	TRBJ2-7	CASSFNTGSLLSYEQYF
TRBV29-1	TRBJ2-7	CSAVETGRSYEQYF
TRBV20-1	TRBJ2-5	CSASSGAETQYF
TRBV6-1	TRBJ2-7	CASSEYWSGEQYF
TRBV12-5	TRBJ2-1	CASGLVGQGQGEQFF
TRBV5-6	TRBJ2-7	CASSETGLLRQYF
TRBV10-3	TRBJ2-7	CAISEGGTGRSYEQYF
TRBV13	TRBJ2-4	CASTPTGTGGYKNIQYF
TRBV20-1	TRBJ1-6	CSARANRGTPLHF
TRBV20-1	TRBJ1-4	CSASSRSRYATNEKLFF
TRBV6-5	TRBJ1-6	CASSYVGPQSPLHF
TRBV2	TRBJ2-5	CASPPGQREETQYF
TRBV21-1	TRBJ1-2	CASSNSGFDYGYTF
TRBV27	TRBJ1-4	CASSLVGTGIRKLFF
TRBV27	TRBJ1-5	CASSFGARQPQHF
TRBV6-1	TRBJ2-7	CASSEAVLAGAYEQYF
TRBV7-6	TRBJ1-6	CASSLVQPGKNYNSPLHF
TRBV20-1	TRBJ2-2	CSAVGGGAIGELFF